The 3 T cell receptor beta chains below all came from one sample that was sequenced in a study of T-cell memory formation after mild COVID-19. TCRdb re-derived calls from the 5' RACE reads in MiXCR, one entry per CDR3 protein. This sample carries over 400,000 distinct CDR3 sequences, 23% of them seen once, and the ten largest clones take about 12%. Sequencing was carried out using PBMCs or a T cell subset sorted from them (not recorded which). These receptors came from an adult woman who had mild COVID-19 (a few samples of this study predate the infection). Cell type and time point are not known.

This clonotype has just a few counts. The chain joins TRBV7-3 to TRBJ2-1, with no clear D. Germline values: CDR1 SGHTA, CDR2 FQGTGA. V lost 5 bases and J lost 5, with 10 bases in between. This CDR3 has 13 amino acids. CDR3 nucleotide sequence: TGTGCCAGCAGCCCTTGGACGGACAATGAGCAGTTCTTC. Protein: CASSPWTDNEQFF.

The chain uses TRBV7-6 and TRBJ2-6; 7 bases fit TRBD1. The germline V gene has CDR1 SGHVS and CDR2 FNYEAQ. The ends lost 5 bases at V and 0 bases at J; junction bases unmatched: 4. This CDR3 has 16 residues. CDR3 sequence reads: CASSPDRASGANVLTF. The CDR3 coding sequence is TGTGCCAGCAGCCCCGACAGGGCCTCTGGGGCCAACGTCCTGACTTTC.

This clonotype was observed a handful of times. The chain recombines TRBV29-1 with TRBJ1-2; 9 positions match TRBD1. CDR3 length: 13 residues. The germline gives CDR1 SQVTM, CDR2 ANQGSEA. Trimming cost V 0 bases and J 7 bases; bases outside gene matches: 3. CDR3 sequence: CSVEEQGALGYTF. In DNA, the CDR3 is TGCAGCGTTGAAGAACAGGGGGCGCTTGGCTACACCTTC.